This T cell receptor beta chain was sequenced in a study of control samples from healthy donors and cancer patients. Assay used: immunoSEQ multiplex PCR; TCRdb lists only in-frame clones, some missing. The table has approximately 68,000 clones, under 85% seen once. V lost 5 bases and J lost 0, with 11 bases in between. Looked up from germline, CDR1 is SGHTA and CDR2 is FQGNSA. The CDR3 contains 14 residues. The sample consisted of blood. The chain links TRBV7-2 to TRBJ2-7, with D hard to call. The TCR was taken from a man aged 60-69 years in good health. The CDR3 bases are TGTGCCAGCAGCAAAGATAGGAGCTCCTACGAGCAGTACTTC. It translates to CASSKDRSSYEQYF.